What follows describes a single TCR beta chain. No antigen is known for it. This sample includes further DNA sequences coding for the same CDR3. The sample comes from a study of shared clonotypes between healthy human individuals. Looking at the study overall: Three plates each covered CD4 naive and memory; CD8 naive two, CD8 memory one.

Data came from immunoSEQ multiplex PCR; TCRdb stores just in-frame clones and leaves some out. The table lists under 750,000 clones, 72% of them singletons. Study results and caveats: Sharing across a few donors was seen in around 5% of naive CD4 clonotypes. Few donors limited the genetic and exposure-history diversity represented.

Trimming shortened V by 6 bases and J by 2 bases, and 11 bases separated the two germline ends. CDR1 is MNHNY and CDR2 is SVGAGI in the germline V gene (reference sequence). CDR3 size: 13 residues. The clonotype was recovered from a woman aged 25 to 45 in good health. The rearrangement joins TRBV6-6 to TRBJ2-7, with a weak D call TRBD2 (6 bases). The sequenced sample consisted of memory CD4+ T cells sorted from blood. Subset meaning: CD45RA-negative fraction. The CDR3 here is CASRRGLAYEQYF. CDR3 coding DNA: TGTGCCAGCAGAAGGGGACTCGCCTACGAGCAGTACTTC.